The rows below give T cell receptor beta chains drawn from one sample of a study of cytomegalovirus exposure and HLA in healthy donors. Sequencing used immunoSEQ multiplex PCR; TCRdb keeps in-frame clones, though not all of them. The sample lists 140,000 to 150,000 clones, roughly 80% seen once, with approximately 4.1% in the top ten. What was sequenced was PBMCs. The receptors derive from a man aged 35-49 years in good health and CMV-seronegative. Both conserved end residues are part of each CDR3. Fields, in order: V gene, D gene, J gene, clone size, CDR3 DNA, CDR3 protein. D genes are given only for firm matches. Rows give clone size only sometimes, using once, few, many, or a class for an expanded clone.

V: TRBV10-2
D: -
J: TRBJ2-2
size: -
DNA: TGCGCCAGCAGTGAGTACTTTCTCAACACCGGGGAGCTGTTTTTT
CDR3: CASSEYFLNTGELFF

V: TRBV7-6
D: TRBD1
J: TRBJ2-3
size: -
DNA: TGTGCCAGCAGCCTCCAATCAGGGGGAGCAGATACGCAGTATTTT
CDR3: CASSLQSGGADTQYF

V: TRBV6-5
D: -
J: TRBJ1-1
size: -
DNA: TGTGCCAGCAGGCGACAGGACCTTCACACTGAAGCTTTCTTT
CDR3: CASRRQDLHTEAFF

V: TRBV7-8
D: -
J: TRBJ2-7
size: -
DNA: TGTGCCAGCACCCGAAGCGGTTTAACCTACGAGCAGTACTTC
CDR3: CASTRSGLTYEQYF

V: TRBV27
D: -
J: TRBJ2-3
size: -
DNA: TGTGCCAGCAGTCTCCGGGGGACAGATACGCAGTATTTT
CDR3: CASSLRGTDTQYF

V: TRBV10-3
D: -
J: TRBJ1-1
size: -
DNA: TGTGCCATCAGTGTCGGGGAGGGTACTGAAGCTTTCTTT
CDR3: CAISVGEGTEAFF

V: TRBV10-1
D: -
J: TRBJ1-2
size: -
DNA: TGCGCCAGCAGTGAGAAGGGCGGGTATGGCTACACCTTC
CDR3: CASSEKGGYGYTF

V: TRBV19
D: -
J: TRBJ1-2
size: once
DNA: TGTGCCAGTAGTATAACAGTTGTAAGAGCTAACTATGGCTACACCTTC
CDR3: CASSITVVRANYGYTF

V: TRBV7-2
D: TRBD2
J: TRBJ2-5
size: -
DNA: TGTGCCAGCAGCTTAGGAGGACTAGCGGGGGGTGGAGAGACCCAGTACTTC
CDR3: CASSLGGLAGGGETQYF

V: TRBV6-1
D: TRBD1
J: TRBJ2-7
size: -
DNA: TGTGCCAGCAGTCCGACAGGGGGCTTACACGAGCAGTACTTC
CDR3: CASSPTGGLHEQYF

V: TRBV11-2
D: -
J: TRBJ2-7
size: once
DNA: TGTGCCAGCAGCCCTGGAGTAGGGGGCTACGAGCAGTACTTC
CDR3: CASSPGVGGYEQYF

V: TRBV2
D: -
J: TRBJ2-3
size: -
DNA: TGTGCCAGCAGTGAGCGGACAGATACGCAGTATTTT
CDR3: CASSERTDTQYF

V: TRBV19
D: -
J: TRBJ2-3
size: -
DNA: TGTGCCAGTAGTATAGGAGGCACTAGCACAGATACGCAGTATTTT
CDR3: CASSIGGTSTDTQYF

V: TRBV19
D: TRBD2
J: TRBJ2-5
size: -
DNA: TGTGCCAGTACTCTTAGTGCTAGCGGGGGACAAGAGACCCAGTACTTC
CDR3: CASTLSASGGQETQYF

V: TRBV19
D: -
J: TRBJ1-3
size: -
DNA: TGTGCCAGTAGTCGCCCAAGAGGGTCGGCTGGAAACACCATATATTTT
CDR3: CASSRPRGSAGNTIYF

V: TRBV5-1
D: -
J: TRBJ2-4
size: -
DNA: TGCGCCAGCAGCTTGGGTCATCGGTTAGCAGCCAAAAACATTCAGTACTTC
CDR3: CASSLGHRLAAKNIQYF

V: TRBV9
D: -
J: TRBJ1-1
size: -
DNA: TGTGCCAGCAGCGTAGGTCGGGAGGGCAGGGGTGCTTTCTTT
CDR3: CASSVGREGRGAFF

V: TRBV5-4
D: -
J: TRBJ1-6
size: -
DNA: TGTGCCAGCAGCTTGGAGGGCCAAAGGGGGATTAATTCACCCCTCCACTTT
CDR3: CASSLEGQRGINSPLHF

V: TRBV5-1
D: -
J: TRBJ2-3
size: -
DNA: TGCGCCAGCAGGGGTGGCAGGTGGACTAGCACAGATACGCAGTATTTT
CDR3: CASRGGRWTSTDTQYF

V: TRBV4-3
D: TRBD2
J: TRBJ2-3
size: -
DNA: TGCGCCAGCAGCCAAGATTGGGCGGGGGGGGTGAACACAGATACGCAGTATTTT
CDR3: CASSQDWAGGVNTDTQYF

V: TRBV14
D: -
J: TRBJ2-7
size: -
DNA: TGTGCCAGCAGCCAAGGGGGTAGGGGAAGCACCTACGAGCAGTACTTC
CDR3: CASSQGGRGSTYEQYF

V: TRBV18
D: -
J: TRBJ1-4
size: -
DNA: TGTGCCAGCTCACCAGGAGGGGCGGGAGAAAAACTGTTTTTT
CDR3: CASSPGGAGEKLFF

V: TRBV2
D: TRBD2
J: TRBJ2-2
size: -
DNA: TGTGCCAGCACCAGAAAAGCGGGGACCGGGGAGCTGTTTTTT
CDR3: CASTRKAGTGELFF

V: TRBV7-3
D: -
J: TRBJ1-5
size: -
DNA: TGTGCCAGCAGCTCCAGGGCACAGGGTTCCGACCAGCCCCAGCATTTT
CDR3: CASSSRAQGSDQPQHF

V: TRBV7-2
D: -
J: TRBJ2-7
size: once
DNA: TGTGCCAGCAGCTTAACTAGTTCTACCTACGAGCAGTACTTC
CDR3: CASSLTSSTYEQYF

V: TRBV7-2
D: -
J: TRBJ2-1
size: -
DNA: TGTGCCAGCAGCGGGACTCAGGTATACAATGAGCAGTTCTTC
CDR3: CASSGTQVYNEQFF

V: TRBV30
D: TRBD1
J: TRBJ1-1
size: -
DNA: TGTGCCCGGGGACAGCCGAACACTGAAGCTTTCTTT
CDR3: CARGQPNTEAFF